One sample yielded the 20 T cell receptor beta chains listed below, sequenced in a study of blood T cell repertoires in COVID-19. The method was immunoSEQ multiplex PCR; TCRdb's version includes in-frame clones alone and lacks a portion of them. The repertoire holds around 380,000 clones, around 87% seen once, with 1.3% in the top ten. The sample taken for sequencing was PBMCs or T cells enriched from blood (not recorded which). The receptor source for this set is a man younger than 45 who had recovered from COVID-19.

The CDR3 sequence is CASSLGTSGIAYEQYF. The CDR3 DNA is TGTGCCAGCAGCCTAGGGACTAGCGGGATTGCCTACGAGCAGTACTTC. The rearrangement joins TRBV5-4 to TRBJ2-7; 13 bases are a match to TRBD2. The V segment lost 4 bases and the J segment 2 bases; nucleotides outside the gene matches: 6. Per germline, CDR1 SGHNT and CDR2 YYREEE (reference sequence). The length of the CDR3 is 16 residues.

The chain recombines TRBV12-3 or TRBV12-4 with TRBJ1-1; 7 bases match TRBD1. J gave up 10 bases and V 5 bases, and 7 bases lay outside the gene matches. The CDR3 covers 12 residues. CDR3 sequence: CASSPGTVSAFF. For the CDR3, the DNA is TGTGCCAGCAGTCCCGGGACAGTGTCAGCTTTCTTT.

This chain connects TRBV11-2 to TRBJ1-6; a weak D match, TRBD1 (5 bases). Germline CDR1 reads SGHAT; CDR2 reads FQNNGV. Trimming shortened V by 5 bases and J by 10 bases, and 15 bases separated the two germline ends. The CDR3 consists of 14 residues. The CDR3 DNA reads TGTGCCAGCAGCCCCGACCGCGGGGGATCACCCCTCCACTTT. This gives the protein CASSPDRGGSPLHF.

The rearrangement joins TRBV19 to TRBJ2-7; 7 bases match TRBD2. Trimming cost V 7 bases and J 5 bases; bases outside gene matches: 8. In germline, CDR1 is LNHDA, CDR2 SQIVND (reference sequence). The CDR3 has 13 residues. The chain's CDR3 is CASKGPGGDEQYF. CDR3 DNA sequence: TGTGCCAGTAAGGGCCCGGGAGGTGACGAGCAGTACTTC.

CDR3 DNA: TGTGCCAGCGGGCCGGGATCGGGCAATCAGCCCCAGCATTTT. Translated: CASGPGSGNQPQHF. J is TRBJ1-5 and V is TRBV9; no reliable D call. Per the germline V gene, CDR1 is SGDLS and CDR2 is YYNGEE. Trimming removed 7 bases at V and 2 bases at J, with 13 bases between. CDR3 size: 14 residues.

The chain combines TRBV10-3 with TRBJ2-7; TRBD2 might be the D (5 bases). Trimming took off 3 bases at V and 3 bases at J, with 12 bases between the two ends. This CDR3 spans 14 amino acids. CDR1 is ENHRY and CDR2 is SYGVKD in the germline V gene. CDR3 protein: CAISEAAGFYEQYF. CDR3 in DNA: TGTGCCATCAGTGAAGCGGCAGGATTCTACGAGCAGTACTTC.

The rearrangement joins TRBV7-8 to TRBJ2-1, with D perhaps TRBD2 (7 bases). CDR1 is SGHVS, CDR2 FQNEAQ, per germline. Trimming took off 4 bases at V and 6 bases at J, with 19 bases between the two ends. This CDR3 comprises 16 residues. The CDR3 bases are TGTGCCAGCAGCTCCACAGAGGGGGGGCCGTCCAATGAGCAGTTCTTC. Translated: CASSSTEGGPSNEQFF.

The V and J genes are TRBV30 and TRBJ1-5, with D perhaps TRBD1 (6 bases). This CDR3 region has 14 residues. Trimming removed 2 bases at V and 3 bases at J, with 11 bases between. Germline V gene data show CDR1 as GTSNPN and CDR2 as SVGIG (reference sequence). Here the CDR3 reads CAWSSTGTNQPQHF. The CDR3 nucleotides read TGTGCCTGGAGTTCCACAGGGACCAATCAGCCCCAGCATTTT.

The V call is TRBV18, the J call TRBJ2-2; the D gene is possibly TRBD2 (6 bases). V lost 2 bases to trimming and J lost 4 bases, with 8 bases between them. Germline CDR1 reads KGHSH; CDR2 reads LQKENI. This CDR3 comprises 14 residues. The CDR3 DNA sequence: TGTGCCAGCTCACCATCGACTAGCACCGGGGAGCTGTTTTTT. Its translation is CASSPSTSTGELFF.

The rearrangement links TRBV9 to TRBJ2-7; a possible D gene is TRBD2 (5 bases). CDR1 and CDR2 from the germline V gene are SGDLS and YYNGEE. Trimming removed 0 bases at V and 2 bases at J, with 9 bases between. The CDR3 runs to 14 residues. The CDR3 DNA reads TGTGCCAGCAGCGTAGACGCGGGTGCCTACGAGCAGTACTTC. Translated: CASSVDAGAYEQYF.

This chain links TRBV19 with TRBJ1-1; D call uncertain. The CDR3 contains 11 residues. CDR1 is LNHDA and CDR2 is SQIVND in the germline V gene (reference sequence). Trimming left V 8 bases short and J 5 bases short, with 9 bases between. CDR3 DNA: TGTGCCAGTCGCTCCGGGACTGAAGCTTTCTTT. Its translation is CASRSGTEAFF.

The chain uses TRBV10-2 and TRBJ1-4; TRBD1 matches at 7 bases. The V gene end was trimmed by 6 bases and the J gene end by 5 bases; junction bases not matched to a gene: 12. The length of the CDR3 is 16 residues. Germline CDR1 reads WSHSY; CDR2 reads SAAADI. The CDR3 region is CASSDPRDSKNEKLFF. The CDR3, as DNA: TGCGCCAGCAGCGACCCTCGGGACAGTAAAAATGAAAAACTGTTTTTT.

This clone was counted a few times. The rearrangement joins TRBV19 to TRBJ1-6; TRBD1 matches at 8 bases. The CDR3 contains 15 residues. Unmatched junction bases numbered 9, after V lost 7 bases and J lost 7 bases. CDR1 LNHDA and CDR2 SQIVND come from the germline V gene (reference sequence). CDR3 region: CASNLRQGWNSPLHF. Here the CDR3 DNA reads TGTGCCAGTAATCTTCGACAGGGGTGGAATTCACCCCTCCACTTT.

The chain joins TRBV7-3 to TRBJ2-1, with 14 bases lining up with TRBD2. V shed 4 bases and J 0 bases; nucleotides not matched to a gene: 8. Germline V lookup: CDR1 SGHTA, CDR2 FQGTGA. CDR3 size: 19 residues. The CDR3 spells CASSSGTSGGRSSYNEQFF. CDR3 sequence (DNA): TGTGCCAGCAGCTCCGGGACTAGCGGGGGTAGAAGCTCCTACAATGAGCAGTTCTTC.

This clone occurred a few times. The chain has TRBV7-9 and TRBJ2-5, with a tentative D call TRBD1 (5 bases). Germline V CDR1 and CDR2: SEHNR, FQNEAQ (reference sequence). V was clipped by 2 bases and J by 1 base, with 11 bases between them. The CDR3 sequence is 15 residues long. The CDR3 loop reads CASSLLGAIQETQYF. As DNA, the CDR3 is TGTGCCAGCAGCTTACTAGGGGCTATCCAAGAGACCCAGTACTTC.

V is TRBV6-4 and J is TRBJ1-1; perhaps TRBD1 as D (5 bases). The germline V and J ends were trimmed by 5 bases and 2 bases, with 12 bases remaining between them. Germline V gene sequence: CDR1 MRHNA, CDR2 SNTAGT. The length of the CDR3 is 14 residues. DNA for the CDR3: TGTGCCAGCAGTCAGGGAATCGAAAACACTGAAGCTTTCTTT. This sequence encodes CASSQGIENTEAFF.

Here the CDR3 DNA reads TGTGCCAGCAGCTTAGATGCAGTTTCACCCCTCCACTTT. It specifies CASSLDAVSPLHF. The rearrangement links TRBV7-9 to TRBJ1-6; D is ambiguous. V was clipped by 1 base and J by 9 bases, with 7 bases between them. The CDR3 consists of 13 residues. CDR1 is SEHNR and CDR2 is FQNEAQ in the germline V gene (reference sequence).

The V call is TRBV7-3, the J call TRBJ2-3, with TRBD1 matching 8 bases. J was trimmed by 5 bases and V by 1 base; bases with no gene match: 17. CDR3 size: 19 residues. Germline V gene sequence: CDR1 SGHTA, CDR2 FQGTGA. The CDR3 sequence: CASSLSPTGDLGVLDTQYF. CDR3 nucleotides: TGTGCCAGCAGCTTAAGCCCGACAGGGGATCTAGGTGTATTAGATACGCAGTATTTT. The entire variable domain, with the rest obtained from reference TRBV7-3 and TRBJ2-3, is as follows: GAGVSQTPSNKVTEKGKYVELRCDPISGHTALYWYRQSLGQGPEFLIYFQGTGAADDSGLPNDRFFAVRPEGSVSTLKIQRTERGDSAVYLCASSLSPTGDLGVLDTQYFGPGTRLTVL.

This chain uses TRBV27 with TRBJ1-5; weak D call: TRBD1 (5 bases). V was trimmed by 6 bases and J by 7 bases, leaving 16 bases between them. Germline loops: CDR1 MNHEY, CDR2 SMNVEV (reference sequence). The CDR3 length is 14 residues. This CDR3 is CASSPMGPVQPQHF. DNA for the CDR3: TGTGCCAGCAGCCCCATGGGGCCAGTACAGCCCCAGCATTTT.

The rearrangement links TRBV10-1 to TRBJ1-1; 10 bases are a match to TRBD1. This CDR3 is built from 14 residues. V lost 3 bases and J lost 6; bases outside the gene matches: 4. CDR1 and CDR2 from the germline V gene are WNHNN and SYGVQD (reference sequence). The CDR3 DNA sequence: TGCGCCAGCAGTGATGGGACAGGGGATCCTGAAGCTTTCTTT. Encoded protein: CASSDGTGDPEAFF.